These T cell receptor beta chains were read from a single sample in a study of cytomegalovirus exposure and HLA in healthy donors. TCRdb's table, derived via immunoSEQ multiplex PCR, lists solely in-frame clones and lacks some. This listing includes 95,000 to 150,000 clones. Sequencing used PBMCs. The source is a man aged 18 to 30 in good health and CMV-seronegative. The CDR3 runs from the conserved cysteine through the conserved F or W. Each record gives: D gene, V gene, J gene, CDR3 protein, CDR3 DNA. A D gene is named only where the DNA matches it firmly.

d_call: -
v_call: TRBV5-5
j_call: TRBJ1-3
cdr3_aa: CASSLSTGRNTIYF
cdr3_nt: TGTGCCAGCAGCTTGAGTACAGGCCGGAACACCATATATTTT

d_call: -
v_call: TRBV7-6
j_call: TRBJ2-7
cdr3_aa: CASSPYSKAPDYEQYF
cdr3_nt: TGTGCCAGCAGCCCGTACAGCAAGGCCCCAGACTACGAGCAGTACTTC

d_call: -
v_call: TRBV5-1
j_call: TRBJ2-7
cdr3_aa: CASSLMPEGEQYF
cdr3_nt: TGCGCCAGCAGCTTGATGCCTGAGGGTGAGCAGTACTTC

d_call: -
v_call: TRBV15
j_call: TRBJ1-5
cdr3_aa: CATSRDRSLNQPQHF
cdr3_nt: TGTGCCACCAGCAGAGATCGGAGCCTAAATCAGCCCCAGCATTTT

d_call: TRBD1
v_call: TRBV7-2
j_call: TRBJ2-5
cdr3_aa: CASSHTGGLEETQYF
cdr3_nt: TGTGCCAGCAGCCATACAGGGGGCTTGGAAGAGACCCAGTACTTC

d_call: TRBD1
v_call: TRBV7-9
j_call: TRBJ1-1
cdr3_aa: CASSTQGDEAFF
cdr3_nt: TGTGCCAGCAGCACACAGGGGGATGAAGCTTTCTTT

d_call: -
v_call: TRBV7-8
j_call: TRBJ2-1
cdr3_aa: CASKEGEGINEQFF
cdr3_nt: TGTGCCAGCAAGGAGGGGGAGGGGATCAATGAGCAGTTCTTC

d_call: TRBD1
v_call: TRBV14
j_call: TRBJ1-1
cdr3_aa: CASSQLDREAAEAFF
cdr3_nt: TGTGCCAGCAGCCAACTGGACAGGGAAGCGGCTGAAGCTTTCTTT

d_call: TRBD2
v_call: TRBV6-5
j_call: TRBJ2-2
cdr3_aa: CASSYAGGGTGELFF
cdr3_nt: TGTGCCAGCAGTTACGCGGGGGGTGGCACCGGGGAGCTGTTTTTT

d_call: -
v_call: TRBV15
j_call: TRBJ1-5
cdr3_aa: CATSRVAQPQHF
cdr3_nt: TGTGCCACCAGCAGAGTGGCTCAGCCCCAGCATTTT

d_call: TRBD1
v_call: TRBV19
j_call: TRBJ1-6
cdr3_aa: CASSIEVGTGNSPLHF
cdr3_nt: TGTGCCAGTAGTATAGAAGTCGGGACAGGGAATTCACCCCTCCACTTT

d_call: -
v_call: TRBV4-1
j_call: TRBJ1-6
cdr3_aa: CASSQVDRENSPLHF
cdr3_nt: TGCGCCAGCAGCCAAGTCGACAGAGAAAATTCACCCCTCCACTTT

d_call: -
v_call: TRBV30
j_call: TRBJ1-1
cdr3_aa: CAWTQQRNTEAFF
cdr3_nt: TGTGCCTGGACGCAACAAAGGAACACTGAAGCTTTCTTT

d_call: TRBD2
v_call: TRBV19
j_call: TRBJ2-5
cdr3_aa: CASRETGTKETQYF
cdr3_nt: TGTGCCAGCCGGGAGACCGGGACTAAAGAGACCCAGTACTTC

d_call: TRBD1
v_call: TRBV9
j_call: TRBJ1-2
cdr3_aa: CASSTLDRATLDGYTF
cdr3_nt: TGTGCCAGCAGCACCCTGGACAGGGCAACACTCGATGGCTACACCTTC